A single T cell receptor beta chain is shown here with its context. The CDR3 consists of 14 residues. V lost 3 bases and J 8 bases, leaving 16 bases between the germline ends. Germline V gives CDR1 SNHLY, CDR2 FYNNEI. These data come from a study of blood T cell repertoires in COVID-19. Repertoires were generated with immunoSEQ multiplex PCR, while TCRdb's copy carries only in-frame clones and drops some. The sample lists just over 150,000 clones, approximately 92% occurring once. Sequenced input: peripheral blood. The receptor's source is a woman aged 50 to 65 with acute or convalescent COVID-19. This chain connects TRBV2 to TRBJ1-2, with D unresolved. CDR3 nucleotide sequence: TGTGCCAGCAGTGAGATCGTCTTAGGAGGCGGCTACACCTTC. Protein sequence: CASSEIVLGGGYTF. Drawing the rest from reference TRBV2 and TRBJ1-2, the complete variable domain is EPEVTQTPSHQVTQMGQEVILRCVPISNHLYFYWYRQILGQKVEFLVSFYNNEISEKSEIFDDQFSVERPDGSNFTLKIRSTKLEDSAMYFCASSEIVLGGGYTFGSGTRLTVV.